Listed here are 5 T cell receptor beta chains from one sample, sequenced in a study of CXCR3-negative and CXCR3-positive naive CD8 T cells. Notes on the study in general: CXCR3-expressing naive cells carried TRB CDR3s more hydrophobic than those of CXCR3-negative naive cells.

Their recognized antigens are unknown. UMI-labeled TRB cDNA libraries were prepared by 5' RACE. Following a re-call of the 5' RACE reads, TCRdb has one entry per CDR3 protein and lacks DNA. The sample yields roughly 80,000 distinct CDR3 sequences, of which the top ten take up roughly 0.59%. What was sequenced was naive CXCR3+ CD8+ T cells from blood. Subset in this sample: CD45RO-CCR7+CD27+CD95- naive CD8+ T cells expressing CXCR3 (TNR3+). Receptors were obtained from a human donor in good health. Some clones in this sample may be carry-over from other donors' samples.

The rearrangement uses TRBV12-3 or TRBV12-4 and TRBJ2-7; TCRdb selects TRBD1, and the lack of DNA leaves this call unchecked. There are 14 residues in the CDR3. This chain's CDR3 is CASAQSRGAYEQYF.

The genes are TRBV28 and TRBJ2-5; TCRdb designates TRBD1, a call that cannot be tested without DNA. CDR1 MDHEN and CDR2 SYDVKM come from the germline V gene. The CDR3 consists of 14 residues. The CDR3 loop is CASHPPGGGKTQYF.

This chain uses TRBV5-1 with TRBJ2-2; no DNA is available, so the TRBD1 call from TCRdb remains unchecked. Germline V gene data show CDR1 as SGHRS and CDR2 as YFSETQ. The CDR3 extends over 15 amino acids. CDR3 sequence: CASILKGAPTGELFF.

V and J are TRBV7-8 and TRBJ2-5; the D gene TCRdb calls, TRBD1, cannot be checked with no DNA. Germline loops: CDR1 SGHVS, CDR2 FQNEAQ. The CDR3 is 16 residues long. The CDR3 sequence: CASSLSAGRVAETQYF.

The V and J genes are TRBV2 and TRBJ1-2. This CDR3 region has 16 residues. CDR1 is SNHLY, CDR2 FYNNEI, per germline. The CDR3 here is CASDVGKRGLNYGYTF.